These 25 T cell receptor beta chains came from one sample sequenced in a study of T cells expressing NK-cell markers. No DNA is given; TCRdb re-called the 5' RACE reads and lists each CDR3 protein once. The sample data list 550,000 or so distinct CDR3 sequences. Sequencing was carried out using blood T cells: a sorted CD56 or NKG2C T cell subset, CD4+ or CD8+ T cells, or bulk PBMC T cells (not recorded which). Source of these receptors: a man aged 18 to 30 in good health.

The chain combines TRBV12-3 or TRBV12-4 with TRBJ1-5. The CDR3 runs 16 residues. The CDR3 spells CASSLVAGMSNQPQHF.

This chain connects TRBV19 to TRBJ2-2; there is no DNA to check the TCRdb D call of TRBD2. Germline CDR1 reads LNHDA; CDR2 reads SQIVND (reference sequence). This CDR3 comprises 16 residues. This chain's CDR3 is CASSEGLARVPGELFF.

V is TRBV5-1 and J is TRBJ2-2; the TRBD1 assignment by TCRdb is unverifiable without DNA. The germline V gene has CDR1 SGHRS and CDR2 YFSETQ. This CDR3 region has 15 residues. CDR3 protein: CASSPGTDLAGELFF.

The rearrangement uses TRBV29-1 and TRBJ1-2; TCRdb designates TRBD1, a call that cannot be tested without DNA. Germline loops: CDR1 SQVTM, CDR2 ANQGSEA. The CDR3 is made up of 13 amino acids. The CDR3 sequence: CSVAWTGYYGYTF. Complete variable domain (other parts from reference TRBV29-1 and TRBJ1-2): SAVISQKPSRDICQRGTSLTIQCQVDSQVTMMFWYRQQPGQSLTLIATANQGSEATYESGFVIDKFPISRPNLTFSTLTVSNMSPEDSSIYLCSVAWTGYYGYTFGSGTRLTVV.

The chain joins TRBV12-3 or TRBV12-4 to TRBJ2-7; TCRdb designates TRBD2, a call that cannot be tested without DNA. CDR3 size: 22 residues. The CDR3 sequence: CASSLALMKAVEAGGPNYEQYF.

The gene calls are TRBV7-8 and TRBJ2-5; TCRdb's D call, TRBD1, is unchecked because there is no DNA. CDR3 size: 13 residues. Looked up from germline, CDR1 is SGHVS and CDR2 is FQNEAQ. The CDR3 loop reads CASSSRGVRSQYF.

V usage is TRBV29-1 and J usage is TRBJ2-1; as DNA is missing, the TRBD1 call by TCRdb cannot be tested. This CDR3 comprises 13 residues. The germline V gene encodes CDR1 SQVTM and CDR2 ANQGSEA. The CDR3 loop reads CSVDRGLDNEQFF.

CDR3: CSARDPLWGRVGNEQFF. The chain uses TRBV20-1 and TRBJ2-1; TCRdb's D call of TRBD2 is untestable without DNA. CDR1 is DFQATT and CDR2 is SNEGSKA in the germline V gene (reference sequence). This CDR3 has 17 amino acids.

Here the CDR3 reads CASSEYRGLTGELFF. The rearrangement links TRBV25-1 to TRBJ2-2; TCRdb names TRBD1, which stays unverified in the absence of DNA. Germline CDR1 reads MGHDK; CDR2 reads SYGVNS. This CDR3 is built from 15 residues.

The chain's CDR3 is CASSFDGTADTQYF. This sequence joins TRBV12-3 or TRBV12-4 and TRBJ2-3; with no DNA, the TCRdb D assignment of TRBD1 cannot be verified. The CDR3 loop spans 14 amino acids.

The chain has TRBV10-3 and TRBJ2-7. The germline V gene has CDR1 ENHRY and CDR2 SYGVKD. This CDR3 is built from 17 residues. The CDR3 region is CAISESSSSPSSYEQYF.

This chain's CDR3 is CASSLHGGNSPLHF. The chain recombines TRBV12-3 or TRBV12-4 with TRBJ1-6; TCRdb gives TRBD1 as the D gene, but with no DNA this cannot be confirmed. The CDR3 extends over 14 amino acids.

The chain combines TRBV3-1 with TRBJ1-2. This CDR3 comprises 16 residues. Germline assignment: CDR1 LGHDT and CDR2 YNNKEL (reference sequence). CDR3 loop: CASSQFATKTNYGYTF.

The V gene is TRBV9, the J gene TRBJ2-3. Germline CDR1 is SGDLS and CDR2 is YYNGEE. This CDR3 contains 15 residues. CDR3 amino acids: CASSVEDVSTDTQYF.

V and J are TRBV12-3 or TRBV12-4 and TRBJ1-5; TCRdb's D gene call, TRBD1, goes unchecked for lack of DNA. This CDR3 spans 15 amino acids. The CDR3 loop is CASSEGSPRNQPQHF.

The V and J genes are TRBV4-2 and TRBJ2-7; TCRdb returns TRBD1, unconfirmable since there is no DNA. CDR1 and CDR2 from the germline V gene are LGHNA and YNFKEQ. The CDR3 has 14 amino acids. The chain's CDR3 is CASTPPGRGYEQYF.

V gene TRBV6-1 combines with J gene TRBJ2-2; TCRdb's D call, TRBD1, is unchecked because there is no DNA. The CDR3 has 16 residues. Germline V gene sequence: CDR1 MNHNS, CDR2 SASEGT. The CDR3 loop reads CASSENKGRGTGELFF.

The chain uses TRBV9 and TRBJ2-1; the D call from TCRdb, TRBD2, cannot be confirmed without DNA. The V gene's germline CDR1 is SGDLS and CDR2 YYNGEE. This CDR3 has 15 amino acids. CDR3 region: CASSVASGRSHEQFF. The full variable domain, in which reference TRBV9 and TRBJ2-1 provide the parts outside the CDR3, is DSGVTQTPKHLITATGQRVTLRCSPRSGDLSVYWYQQSLDQGLQFLIQYYNGEERAKGNILERFSAQQFPDLHSELNLSSLELGDSALYFCASSVASGRSHEQFFGPGTRLTVL.

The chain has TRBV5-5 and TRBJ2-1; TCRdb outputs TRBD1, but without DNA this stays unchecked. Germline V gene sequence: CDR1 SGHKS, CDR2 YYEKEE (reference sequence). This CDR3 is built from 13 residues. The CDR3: CASLGGVDNEQFF.

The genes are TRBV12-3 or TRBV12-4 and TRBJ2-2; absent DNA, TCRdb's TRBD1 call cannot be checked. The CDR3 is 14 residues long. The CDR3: CASSGAGYTGELFF.

The CDR3 spells CSVSGRLRMETQYF. V and J are TRBV29-1 and TRBJ2-5. Per germline, CDR1 SQVTM and CDR2 ANQGSEA. This CDR3 is 14 amino acids long.

CDR3 amino acids: CASSYTLQPTNYGYTF. This chain links TRBV6-5 with TRBJ1-2; TCRdb proposes TRBD1, but this gene call is untestable without DNA. This CDR3 has 16 residues. Per germline, CDR1 MNHEY and CDR2 SVGAGI.

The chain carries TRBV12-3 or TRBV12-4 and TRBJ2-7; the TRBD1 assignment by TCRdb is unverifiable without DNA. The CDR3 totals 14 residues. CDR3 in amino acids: CASSLDRGLGEQYF.

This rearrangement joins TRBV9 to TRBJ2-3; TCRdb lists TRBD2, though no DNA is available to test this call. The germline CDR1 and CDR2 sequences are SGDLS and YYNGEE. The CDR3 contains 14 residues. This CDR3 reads CASSKAGRTDTQYF.

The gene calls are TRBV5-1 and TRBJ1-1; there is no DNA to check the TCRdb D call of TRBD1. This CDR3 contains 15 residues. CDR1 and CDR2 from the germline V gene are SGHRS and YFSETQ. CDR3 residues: CASSRPGQGADEAFF.